The source of this T cell receptor beta chain is a study of B cell selection in AIRE deficiency. CD4+CD127+ cells were sorted as the conventional CD4 T cells. Sequenced by immunoSEQ multiplex PCR; TCRdb stores in-frame clones only, minus some. In the table there are about 25,000 clones, around 95% of which are singletons. This CDR3 is built from 15 residues. The V gene lost 8 bases and the J gene lost 8 bases, with 25 bases spanning the gap. Germline CDR1 and CDR2: MNHEY and SMNVEV (reference sequence). This receptor was obtained from a human donor in good health. The sample taken for sequencing was CD4+CD127+ conventional T cells sorted from PBMCs. The rearrangement links TRBV27 to TRBJ2-7, with D unclear. The CDR3 spells CASVGEYRARFKQYF. CDR3 bases: TGTGCCAGCGTTGGAGAGTACAGAGCGAGGTTTAAGCAGTACTTC.